This T cell receptor (beta chain) was sequenced during a study of blood T cell repertoires in COVID-19. Data came from immunoSEQ multiplex PCR; TCRdb stores just in-frame clones and leaves some out. The profile shows about 140,000 clones, around 84% of them singletons. The receptor comes from a woman aged 55-70 years with acute or convalescent COVID-19. The source material was peripheral blood.

As DNA, the CDR3 is TGTGCCAGCGGTAGCGGGGGGGCCGGAGAGACCCAGTACTTC. Translated: CASGSGGAGETQYF. The genes are TRBV9 and TRBJ2-5; 11 bases align to TRBD2. The CDR3 runs to 14 residues. CDR1 and CDR2 from the germline V gene are SGDLS and YYNGEE. With 7 bases clipped from V and 4 bases from J, the junction kept 6 bases outside the gene matches.